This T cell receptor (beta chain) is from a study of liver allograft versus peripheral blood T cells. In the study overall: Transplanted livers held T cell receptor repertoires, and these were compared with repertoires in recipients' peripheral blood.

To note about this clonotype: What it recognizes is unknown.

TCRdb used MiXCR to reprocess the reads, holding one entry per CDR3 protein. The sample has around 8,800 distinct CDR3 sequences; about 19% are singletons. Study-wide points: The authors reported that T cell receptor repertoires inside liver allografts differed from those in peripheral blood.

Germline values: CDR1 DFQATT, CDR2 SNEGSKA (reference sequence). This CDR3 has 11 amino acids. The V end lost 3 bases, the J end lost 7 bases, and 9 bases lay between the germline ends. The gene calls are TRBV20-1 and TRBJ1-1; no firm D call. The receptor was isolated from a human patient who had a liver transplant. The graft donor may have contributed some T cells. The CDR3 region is CSARVTVEAFF. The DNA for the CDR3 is TGCAGTGCTAGGGTTACAGTTGAAGCTTTCTTT.